Listed here are 17 T cell receptor beta chains from one sample, sequenced in a study of T cell repertoires in aging, cancer and after chemotherapy. TRB rearrangements spanning V, D and J were amplified using mixed TRB-A/B primers. TCRdb passed the multiplex PCR reads through MiXCR, listing each CDR3 protein once. The data hold around 5,000 distinct CDR3 sequences, with about 25% observed a single time. Peripheral blood genomic DNA, not sorted cells or RNA, was the template. Sequences were obtained from blood. The receptors here all came from a human donor in good health.

The chain couples TRBV6-2 or TRBV6-3 to TRBJ2-1; D gene unclear. V shed 4 bases and J shed 8 bases, with 9 bases lying between them. Germline loops: CDR1 MNHEY, CDR2 SVGEGT. CDR3 length: 12 residues. The CDR3 loop is CASSLLVYEQFF. The CDR3 DNA sequence: TGTGCCAGCAGTTTGTTGGTCTATGAGCAGTTCTTC.

This rearrangement joins TRBV18 to TRBJ2-7, with D maybe TRBD2 (6 bases). The CDR3 length is 13 residues. The V end lost 3 bases, the J end lost 4 bases, and 10 bases lay between the germline ends. CDR1 and CDR2 (germline): KGHSH, LQKENI. The CDR3 sequence is CASSPRLVYEQYF. The CDR3 DNA is TGTGCCAGCTCACCCAGACTAGTATACGAGCAGTACTTC.

In its sample, this clonotype is medium-sized. This rearrangement joins TRBV6-2 or TRBV6-3 to TRBJ2-2, with D perhaps TRBD1 or TRBD2 (5 bases each). This CDR3 region has 15 residues. The germline V gene encodes CDR1 MNHEY and CDR2 SVGEGT. V was clipped by 4 bases and J by 3 bases, with 12 bases between them. Written as DNA, the CDR3 is TGTGCCAGCAGTTCCTCCGGGACGGACACCGGGGAGCTGTTTTTT. It encodes CASSSSGTDTGELFF.

As to this clonotype: One base away lies a much larger clone, so this may be a sequencing read error. The V gene is TRBV6-2 or TRBV6-3, the J gene TRBJ2-2; 9 nucleotides match TRBD1. This CDR3 comprises 15 residues. Germline V gene sequence: CDR1 MNHEY, CDR2 SVGEGT. CDR3 amino acids: CASSYGTGMTGQLFF. The DNA for the CDR3 is TGTGCCAGCAGTTACGGGACAGGGATGACCGGGCAGCTGTTTTTT.

The chain couples TRBV12-3 or TRBV12-4 to TRBJ1-6; tentatively, D is TRBD1 (5 bases). There are 15 residues in the CDR3. Trimming cost V 1 base and J 5 bases, with 9 bases left between them. The DNA of the CDR3 is TGTGCCAGCAGTTTAGAAAGGGGAAATAATTCACCCCTCCACTTT. Its protein product is CASSLERGNNSPLHF.

By share of the sample, this clonotype is medium-sized. This rearrangement joins TRBV6-5 to TRBJ2-3; 8 positions match TRBD1. CDR1 MNHEY and CDR2 SVGAGI come from the germline V gene. V dropped 6 bases and J dropped 0; count of bases not matched to a gene: 5. The CDR3 runs 15 residues. The DNA of the CDR3 is TGTGCCAGCAGACTAGACAGGGGAAGCACAGATACGCAGTATTTT. It codes for CASRLDRGSTDTQYF.

By share, this clonotype ranks as medium-sized. The gene calls are TRBV5-6 and TRBJ1-2; D not resolved. This CDR3 region has 13 residues. Trimming stripped 0 bases from V and 4 bases from J, with 7 bases between. Looked up from germline, CDR1 is SGHDT and CDR2 is YYEEEE. The CDR3 here is CASSLEGSYGYTF. CDR3 DNA: TGTGCCAGCAGCTTGGAAGGGTCCTATGGCTACACCTTC.

This clonotype is medium-sized (0.01 to 0.1%) in the sample. For the CDR3, the DNA is TGTGCCTGGACCCCGGGGACTAGTATCCACGAGCAGTACTTC. This codes for CAWTPGTSIHEQYF. The rearrangement joins TRBV30 to TRBJ2-7, with TRBD2 identical over 8 bases. CDR3 length equals 14 residues. CDR1 is GTSNPN, CDR2 SVGIG, per germline (reference sequence). Trimming took 4 bases from V and 5 from J; bases not matched to a gene: 10. The full variable domain, its missing parts supplied by reference TRBV30 and TRBJ2-7, is SQTIHQWPATLVQPVGSPLSLECTVEGTSNPNLYWYRQAAGRGLQLLFYSVGIGQISSEVPQNLSASRPQDRQFILSSKKLLLSDSGFYLCAWTPGTSIHEQYFGPGTRLTVT.

By share, this clonotype counts as medium-sized. The V and J genes are TRBV27 and TRBJ2-7; D is possibly TRBD2 (6 bases). V was clipped by 8 bases and J by 0 bases, with 11 bases between them. This CDR3 is built from 13 residues. Germline V gene data show CDR1 as MNHEY and CDR2 as SMNVEV (reference sequence). CDR3 nucleotide sequence: TGTGCCAGCCGGGGACTTCGCTCCTACGAGCAGTACTTC. This sequence encodes CASRGLRSYEQYF.

This sequence joins TRBV6-4 and TRBJ1-5; D not certain. V was pared by 6 bases and J by 6 bases, with 18 bases between. The CDR3 runs 15 residues. Looked up from germline, CDR1 is MRHNA and CDR2 is SNTAGT. CDR3 bases: TGTGCCAGCAGGATCGGGAAAAACCCTCTTCAGCCCCAGCATTTT. Its translation is CASRIGKNPLQPQHF.

The V gene is TRBV7-9, the J gene TRBJ1-1, with 10 bases aligning to TRBD1. CDR1 is SEHNR and CDR2 is FQNEAQ in the germline V gene (reference sequence). Trimming cost V 4 bases and J 0 bases; bases outside gene matches: 8. There are 17 residues in the CDR3. Written as DNA, the CDR3 is TGTGCCAGCAGCTCGCCGGGACAGGGGATCATGAACACTGAAGCTTTCTTT. It translates to CASSSPGQGIMNTEAFF.

For this clonotype: This sequence may be a read error, since a much larger clone differs from it by one base. The chain has TRBV27 and TRBJ2-7; 7 positions match TRBD1. In germline, CDR1 is MNHEY, CDR2 SMNVEV (reference sequence). The CDR3 covers 14 residues. The CDR3 spells CAISLVTGPYEQYF. CDR3 bases: TGTGCCATCAGTTTGGTGACAGGGCCCTACGAGCAGTACTTC.

Worth noting for this clonotype: A much larger clone differs from this one at a single base, so this may be a read error. The CDR3 reads CASSEGDRGAGNTIYF. For the CDR3, the DNA is TGTGCCAGCAGTGAGGGGGACAGGGGAGCGGGAAACACCATATATTTT. The genes are TRBV6-4 and TRBJ1-3; 10 positions agree with TRBD1. Germline CDR1 MRHNA, CDR2 SNTAGT. The CDR3 extends over 16 amino acids. With 3 bases clipped from V and 4 bases from J, the junction kept 6 bases outside the gene matches.

The chain combines TRBV27 with TRBJ1-6; no clear D. Deletions cut 4 bases from V and 8 bases from J, with 18 bases between. The CDR3 contains 16 residues. CDR1 and CDR2 (germline): MNHEY, SMNVEV (reference sequence). The CDR3 DNA reads as TGTGCCAGCAGTTCCATAGTAACGGGTTATGATTCACCCCTCCACTTT. Its protein is CASSSIVTGYDSPLHF.

This clonotype was found a few times. The chain is built from TRBV7-9 and TRBJ1-1; D gene ambiguous. V was cut by 1 base and J by 5 bases, with 14 bases left in between. The CDR3 sequence is 15 residues long. Germline assignment: CDR1 SEHNR and CDR2 FQNEAQ (reference sequence). The CDR3 DNA follows: TGTGCCAGCAGCTTAGTTTGGGGTGCTGGGACTGAAGCTTTCTTT. Protein product: CASSLVWGAGTEAFF.

The gene calls are TRBV12-3 or TRBV12-4 and TRBJ2-1; 10 positions match TRBD2. J lost 4 bases, V lost 1 base, and 4 bases had no gene match. The CDR3 sequence is 16 residues long. The CDR3 DNA follows: TGTGCCAGCAGTTTAGAACTAGCGGGGATGTACAATGAGCAGTTCTTC. Protein: CASSLELAGMYNEQFF.

The chain combines TRBV5-5 with TRBJ1-5; D is uncertain. There are 18 residues in the CDR3. Germline CDR1 SGHKS, CDR2 YYEKEE (reference sequence). V lost 1 base and J 3 bases, leaving 20 bases between the germline ends. CDR3 protein: CASSLKGLIDRANQPQHF. In DNA form, the CDR3 reads TGTGCCAGCAGCTTGAAAGGACTGATAGATAGGGCCAATCAGCCCCAGCATTTT.